This paragraph covers one TCR beta chain sequence. Repertoires were generated with immunoSEQ multiplex PCR, while TCRdb's copy carries only in-frame clones and drops some. In the table there are roughly 260,000 clones, more than 75% of which are singletons. The sample originates from a study of cytomegalovirus exposure and HLA in healthy donors. The CDR3 has 13 residues. V was pared by 6 bases and J by 5 bases, with 6 bases of the junction left unmatched. Germline loops: CDR1 MGHRA, CDR2 YSYEKL. The sequence was obtained from a man younger than 30 in good health and CMV-seronegative. The chain employs TRBV4-1 and TRBJ2-5, with 7 bases aligning to TRBD2. The source material was PBMCs. The CDR3 region is CASSFRGGETQYF. The DNA of the CDR3 is TGCGCCAGCAGTTTTAGGGGAGGGGAGACCCAGTACTTC.